This T cell receptor (beta chain) was sequenced for a study of T-cell memory formation after mild COVID-19. Study-level background: The TCR clusters were mostly specific to one donor.

Findings and limits, study-wide: There were some responding clones in pre-infection memory, which suggested that cross-reactive memory had joined. The authors did not confirm SARS-CoV-2 specificity of second-wave clones peaking day 37.

In this sample, this clonotype turned up a few times. Its antigen is as yet unknown. This CDR3 has 14 amino acids. The V and J ends lost 2 bases and 4 bases respectively, with 8 bases between them. In TCRdb, the 5' RACE reads were re-called with MiXCR into one record per CDR3 protein. The data contain around 200,000 distinct CDR3 sequences, roughly 18% of them singletons. Sequencing was carried out using PBMCs or a T cell subset sorted from them (not recorded which). This chain uses TRBV12-3 or TRBV12-4 with TRBJ2-2; D is possibly TRBD1 or TRBD2 (5 bases each). The sequence derives from a young man who had mild COVID-19 (a few samples of this study predate the infection). Cell type and time point are not known. The CDR3: CASSLLGTTGELFF. The CDR3 nucleotides are TGTGCCAGCAGTTTATTGGGGACCACCGGGGAGCTGTTTTTT.